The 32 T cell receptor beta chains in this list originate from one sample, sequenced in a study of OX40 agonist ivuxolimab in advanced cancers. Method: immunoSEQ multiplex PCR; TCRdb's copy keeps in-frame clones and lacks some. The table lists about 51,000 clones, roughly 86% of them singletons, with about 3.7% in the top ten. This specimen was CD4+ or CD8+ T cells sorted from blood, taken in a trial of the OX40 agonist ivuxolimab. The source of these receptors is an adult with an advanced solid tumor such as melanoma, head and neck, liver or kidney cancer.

The CDR3 sequence is CASSLSSSRTNYGYTF. The CDR3 DNA is TGTGCCAGCAGCTTGTCGTCCTCCAGGACTAACTATGGCTACACCTTC. The V and J genes are TRBV5-5 and TRBJ1-2, with D unclear. Germline lookup yields CDR1 SGHKS and CDR2 YYEKEE (reference sequence). The CDR3 sequence is 16 residues long. Trimming pared 1 base from V and 0 bases from J, leaving 13 bases between.

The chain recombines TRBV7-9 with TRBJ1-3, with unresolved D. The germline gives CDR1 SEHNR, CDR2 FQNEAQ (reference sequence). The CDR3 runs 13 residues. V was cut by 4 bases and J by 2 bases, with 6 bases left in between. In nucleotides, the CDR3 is TGTGCCAGCAGCTATGTCCCTGGAAACACCATATATTTT. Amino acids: CASSYVPGNTIYF.

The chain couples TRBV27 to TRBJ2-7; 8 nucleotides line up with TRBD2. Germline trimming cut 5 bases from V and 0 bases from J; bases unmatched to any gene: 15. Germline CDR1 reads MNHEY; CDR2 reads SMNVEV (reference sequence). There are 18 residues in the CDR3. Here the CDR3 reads CASSPEGGGRYISYEQYF. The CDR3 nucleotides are TGTGCCAGCAGTCCGGAGGGGGGCGGGAGGTACATCTCCTACGAGCAGTACTTC.

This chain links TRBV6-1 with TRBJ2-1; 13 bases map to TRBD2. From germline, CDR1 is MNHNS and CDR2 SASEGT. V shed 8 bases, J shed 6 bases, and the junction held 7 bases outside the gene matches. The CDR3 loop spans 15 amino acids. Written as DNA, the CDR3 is TGTGCCAGCCGTCACCGGACTAGCGGGAGCAATGAGCAGTTCTTC. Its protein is CASRHRTSGSNEQFF.

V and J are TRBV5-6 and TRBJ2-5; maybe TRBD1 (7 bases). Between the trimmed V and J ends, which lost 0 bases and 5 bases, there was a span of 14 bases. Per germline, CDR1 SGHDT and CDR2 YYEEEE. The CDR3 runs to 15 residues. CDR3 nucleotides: TGTGCCAGCAGCTTGGTTGCGGGACAGATGGAGACCCAGTACTTC. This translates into CASSLVAGQMETQYF.

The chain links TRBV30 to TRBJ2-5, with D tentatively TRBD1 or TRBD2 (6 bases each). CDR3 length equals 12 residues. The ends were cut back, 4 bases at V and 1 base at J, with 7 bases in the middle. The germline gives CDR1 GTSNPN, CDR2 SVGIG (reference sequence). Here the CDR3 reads CAWKGGQETQYF. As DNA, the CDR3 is TGTGCCTGGAAGGGGGGCCAAGAGACCCAGTACTTC. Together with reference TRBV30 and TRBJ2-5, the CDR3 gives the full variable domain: SQTIHQWPATLVQPVGSPLSLECTVEGTSNPNLYWYRQAAGRGLQLLFYSVGIGQISSEVPQNLSASRPQDRQFILSSKKLLLSDSGFYLCAWKGGQETQYFGPGTRLLVL.

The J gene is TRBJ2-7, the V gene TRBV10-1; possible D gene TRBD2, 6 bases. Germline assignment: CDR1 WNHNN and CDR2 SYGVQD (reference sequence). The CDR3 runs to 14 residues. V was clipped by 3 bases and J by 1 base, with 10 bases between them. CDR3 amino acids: CASSELAWSYEQYF. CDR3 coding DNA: TGCGCCAGCAGTGAACTAGCATGGTCCTACGAGCAGTACTTC.

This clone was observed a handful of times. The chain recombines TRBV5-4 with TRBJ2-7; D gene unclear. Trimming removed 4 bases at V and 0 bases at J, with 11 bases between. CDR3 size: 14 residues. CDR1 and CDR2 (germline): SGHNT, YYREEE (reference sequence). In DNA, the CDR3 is TGTGCCAGCAGCCATAAGGCCAGCTCCTACGAGCAGTACTTC. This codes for CASSHKASSYEQYF.

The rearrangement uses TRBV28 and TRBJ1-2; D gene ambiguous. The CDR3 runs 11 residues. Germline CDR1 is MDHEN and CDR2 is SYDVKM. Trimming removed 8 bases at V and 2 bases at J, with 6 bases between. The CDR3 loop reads CASGPNYGYTF. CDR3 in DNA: TGTGCCAGCGGACCGAACTATGGCTACACCTTC.

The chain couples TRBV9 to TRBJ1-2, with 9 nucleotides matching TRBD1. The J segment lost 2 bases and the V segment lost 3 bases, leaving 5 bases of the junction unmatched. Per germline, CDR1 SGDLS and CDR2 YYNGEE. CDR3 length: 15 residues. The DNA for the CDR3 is TGTGCCAGCAGCGAGATGGGACAGGGCAACTATGGCTACACCTTC. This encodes CASSEMGQGNYGYTF.

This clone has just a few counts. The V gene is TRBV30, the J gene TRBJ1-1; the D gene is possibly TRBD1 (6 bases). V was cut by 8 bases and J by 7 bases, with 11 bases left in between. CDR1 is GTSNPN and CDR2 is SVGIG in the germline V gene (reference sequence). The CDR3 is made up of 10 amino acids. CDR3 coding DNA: TGTGCCGGTACAGGGTTTGAAGCTTTCTTT. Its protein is CAGTGFEAFF. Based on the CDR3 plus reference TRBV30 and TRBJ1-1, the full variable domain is SQTIHQWPATLVQPVGSPLSLECTVEGTSNPNLYWYRQAAGRGLQLLFYSVGIGQISSEVPQNLSASRPQDRQFILSSKKLLLSDSGFYLCAGTGFEAFFGQGTRLTVV.

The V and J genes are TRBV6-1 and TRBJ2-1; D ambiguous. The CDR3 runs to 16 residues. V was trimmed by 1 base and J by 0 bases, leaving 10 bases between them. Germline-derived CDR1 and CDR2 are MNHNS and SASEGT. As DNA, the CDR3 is TGTGCCAGCAGTGAAGGCGGCTTCAGCTCCTACAATGAGCAGTTCTTC. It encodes CASSEGGFSSYNEQFF.

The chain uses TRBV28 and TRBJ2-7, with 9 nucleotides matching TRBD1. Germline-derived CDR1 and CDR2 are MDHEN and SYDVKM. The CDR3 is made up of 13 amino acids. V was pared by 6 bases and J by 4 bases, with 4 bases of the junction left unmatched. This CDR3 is CASRPGQGYEQYF. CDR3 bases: TGTGCCAGCAGGCCGGGACAGGGTTACGAGCAGTACTTC.

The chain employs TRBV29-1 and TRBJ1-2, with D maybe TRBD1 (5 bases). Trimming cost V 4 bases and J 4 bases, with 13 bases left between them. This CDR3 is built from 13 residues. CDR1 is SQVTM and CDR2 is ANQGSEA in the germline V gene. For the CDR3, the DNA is TGCAGCGTTGCGGTTGGGCAGGGCTATGGCTACACCTTC. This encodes CSVAVGQGYGYTF.

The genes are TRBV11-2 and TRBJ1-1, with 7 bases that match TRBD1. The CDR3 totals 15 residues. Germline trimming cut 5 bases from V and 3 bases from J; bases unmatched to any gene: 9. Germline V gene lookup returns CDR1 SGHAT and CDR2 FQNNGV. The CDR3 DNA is TGTGCCAGCAGCCTCCTACAGGGGACGGACACTGAAGCTTTCTTT. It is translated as CASSLLQGTDTEAFF.

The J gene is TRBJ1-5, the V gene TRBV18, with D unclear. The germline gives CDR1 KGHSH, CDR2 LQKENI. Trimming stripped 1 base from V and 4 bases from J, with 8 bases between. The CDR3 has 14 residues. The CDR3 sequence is CASSPLPSNQPQHF. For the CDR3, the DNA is TGTGCCAGCTCACCACTACCCAGTAATCAGCCCCAGCATTTT.

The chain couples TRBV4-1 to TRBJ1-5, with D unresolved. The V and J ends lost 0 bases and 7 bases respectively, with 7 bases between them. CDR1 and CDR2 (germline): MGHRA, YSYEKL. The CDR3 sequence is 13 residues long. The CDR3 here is CASSQEERQPQHF. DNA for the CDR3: TGCGCCAGCAGCCAAGAGGAAAGACAGCCCCAGCATTTT.

The CDR3 region has the DNA TGTGCCAGCAGTGAAGGGTCCCGCCGGGAGACCCAGTACTTC. Amino acid sequence: CASSEGSRRETQYF. This chain connects TRBV2 to TRBJ2-5; D not resolved. The CDR3 totals 14 residues. V gave up 1 base and J gave up 5 bases, with 11 bases separating them. Germline CDR1 reads SNHLY; CDR2 reads FYNNEI.

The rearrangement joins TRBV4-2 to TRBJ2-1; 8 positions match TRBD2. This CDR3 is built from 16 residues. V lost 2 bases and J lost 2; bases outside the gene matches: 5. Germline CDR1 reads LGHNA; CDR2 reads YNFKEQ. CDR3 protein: CASSQRVAGPYNEQFF. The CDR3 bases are TGTGCCAGCAGCCAACGAGTAGCGGGGCCCTACAATGAGCAGTTCTTC.

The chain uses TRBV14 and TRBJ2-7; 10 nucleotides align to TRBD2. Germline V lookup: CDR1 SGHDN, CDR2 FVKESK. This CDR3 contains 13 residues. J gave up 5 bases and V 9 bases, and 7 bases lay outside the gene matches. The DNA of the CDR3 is TGTGCCAGTCGGGCTAGCGGGAGCCACGAGCAGTACTTC. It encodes CASRASGSHEQYF.

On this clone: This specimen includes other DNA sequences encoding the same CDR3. In DNA, the CDR3 is TGCGCCAGCAGCTTGGGAGGGGGATCAGATACGCAGTATTTT. Its translation is CASSLGGGSDTQYF. The chain has TRBV5-1 and TRBJ2-3; D is possibly TRBD1 (6 bases). Germline V gives CDR1 SGHRS, CDR2 YFSETQ. The CDR3 contains 14 residues. The V and J ends lost 0 bases and 4 bases respectively, with 9 bases between them.

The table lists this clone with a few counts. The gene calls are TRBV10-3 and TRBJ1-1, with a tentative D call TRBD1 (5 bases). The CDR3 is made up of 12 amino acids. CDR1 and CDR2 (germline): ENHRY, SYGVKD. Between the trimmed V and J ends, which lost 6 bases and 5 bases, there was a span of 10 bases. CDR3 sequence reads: CAISRGETEAFF. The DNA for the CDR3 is TGTGCCATCAGCCGGGGGGAAACTGAAGCTTTCTTT.

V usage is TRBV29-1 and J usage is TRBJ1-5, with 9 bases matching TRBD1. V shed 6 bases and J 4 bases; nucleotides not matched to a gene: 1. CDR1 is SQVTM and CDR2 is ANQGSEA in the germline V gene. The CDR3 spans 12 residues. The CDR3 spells CSVGQGNQPQHF. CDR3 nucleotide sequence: TGCAGCGTCGGACAGGGGAATCAGCCCCAGCATTTT.

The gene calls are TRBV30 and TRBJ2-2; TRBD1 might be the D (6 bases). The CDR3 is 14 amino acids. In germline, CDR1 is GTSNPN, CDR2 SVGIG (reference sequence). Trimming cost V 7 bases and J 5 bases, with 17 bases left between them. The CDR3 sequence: CAYRQVLWTGELFF. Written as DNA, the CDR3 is TGTGCCTATAGACAGGTCCTTTGGACCGGGGAGCTGTTTTTT. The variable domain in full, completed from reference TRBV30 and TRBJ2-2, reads SQTIHQWPATLVQPVGSPLSLECTVEGTSNPNLYWYRQAAGRGLQLLFYSVGIGQISSEVPQNLSASRPQDRQFILSSKKLLLSDSGFYLCAYRQVLWTGELFFGEGSRLTVL.

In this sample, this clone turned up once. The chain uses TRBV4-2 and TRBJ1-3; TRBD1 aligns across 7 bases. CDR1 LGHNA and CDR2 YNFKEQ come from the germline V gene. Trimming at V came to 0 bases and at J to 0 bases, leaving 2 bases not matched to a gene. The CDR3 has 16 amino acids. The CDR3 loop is CASSQDAGGSGNTIYF. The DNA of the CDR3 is TGTGCCAGCAGCCAAGATGCAGGGGGCTCTGGAAACACCATATATTTT.

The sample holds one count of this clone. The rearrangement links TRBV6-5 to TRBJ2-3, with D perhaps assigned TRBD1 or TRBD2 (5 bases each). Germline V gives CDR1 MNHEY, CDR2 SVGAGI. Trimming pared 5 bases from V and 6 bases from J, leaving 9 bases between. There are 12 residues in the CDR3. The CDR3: CASSRGADTQYF. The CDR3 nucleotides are TGTGCCAGCAGTAGAGGGGCGGATACGCAGTATTTT.

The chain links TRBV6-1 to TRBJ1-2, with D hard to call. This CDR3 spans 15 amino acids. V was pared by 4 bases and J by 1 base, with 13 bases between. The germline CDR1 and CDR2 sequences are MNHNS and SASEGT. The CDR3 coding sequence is TGTGCCAGCAGTGTAGGACGGCCGATTAACTATGGCTACACCTTC. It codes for CASSVGRPINYGYTF.

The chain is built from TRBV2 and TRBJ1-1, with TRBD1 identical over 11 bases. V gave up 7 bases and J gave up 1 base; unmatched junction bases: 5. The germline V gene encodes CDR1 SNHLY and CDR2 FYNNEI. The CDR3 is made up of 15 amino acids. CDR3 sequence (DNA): TGTGCCAGCAAGGGACAGGGGGTCCCGAACACTGAAGCTTTCTTT. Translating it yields CASKGQGVPNTEAFF. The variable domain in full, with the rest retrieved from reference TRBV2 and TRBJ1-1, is EPEVTQTPSHQVTQMGQEVILRCVPISNHLYFYWYRQILGQKVEFLVSFYNNEISEKSEIFDDQFSVERPDGSNFTLKIRSTKLEDSAMYFCASKGQGVPNTEAFFGQGTRLTVV.

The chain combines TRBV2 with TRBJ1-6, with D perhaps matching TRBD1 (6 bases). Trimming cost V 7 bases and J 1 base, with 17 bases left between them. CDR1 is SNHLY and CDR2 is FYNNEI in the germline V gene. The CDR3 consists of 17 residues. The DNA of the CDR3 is TGTGCCAGCACTCCCCAAGGGGGTAGGTCCTATAATTCACCCCTCCACTTT. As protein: CASTPQGGRSYNSPLHF. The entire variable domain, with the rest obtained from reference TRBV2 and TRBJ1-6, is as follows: EPEVTQTPSHQVTQMGQEVILRCVPISNHLYFYWYRQILGQKVEFLVSFYNNEISEKSEIFDDQFSVERPDGSNFTLKIRSTKLEDSAMYFCASTPQGGRSYNSPLHFGNGTRLTVT.

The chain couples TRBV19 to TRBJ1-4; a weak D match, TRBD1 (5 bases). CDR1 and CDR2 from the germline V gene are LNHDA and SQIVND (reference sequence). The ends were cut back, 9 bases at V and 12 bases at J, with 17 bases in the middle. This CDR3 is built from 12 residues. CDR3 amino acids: CASRITEGELFF. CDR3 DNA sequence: TGTGCCAGCAGGATCACCGAAGGGGAACTGTTTTTT.

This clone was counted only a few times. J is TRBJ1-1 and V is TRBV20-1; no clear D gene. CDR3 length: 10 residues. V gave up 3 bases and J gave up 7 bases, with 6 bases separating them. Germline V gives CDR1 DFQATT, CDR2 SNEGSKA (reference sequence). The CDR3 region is CSASSVEAFF. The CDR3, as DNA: TGCAGTGCTAGCTCCGTTGAAGCTTTCTTT.

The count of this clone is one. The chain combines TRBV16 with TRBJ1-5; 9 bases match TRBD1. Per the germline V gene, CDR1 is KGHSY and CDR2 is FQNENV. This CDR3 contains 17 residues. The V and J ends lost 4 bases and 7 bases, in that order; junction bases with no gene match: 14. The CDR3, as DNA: TGTGCCAGCAGCCCGGAAGCCGGGACAGGGAGAGGACAGCCCCAGCATTTT. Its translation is CASSPEAGTGRGQPQHF.